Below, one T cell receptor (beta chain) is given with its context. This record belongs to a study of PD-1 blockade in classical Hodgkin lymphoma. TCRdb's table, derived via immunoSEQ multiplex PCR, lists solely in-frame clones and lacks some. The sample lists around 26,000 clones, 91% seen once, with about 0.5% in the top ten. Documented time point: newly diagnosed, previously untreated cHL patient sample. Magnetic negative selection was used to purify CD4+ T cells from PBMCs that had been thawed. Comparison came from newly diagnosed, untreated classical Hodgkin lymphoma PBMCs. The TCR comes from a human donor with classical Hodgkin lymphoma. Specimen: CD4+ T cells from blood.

The chain's CDR3 is CASSYGQGDYEQYF. CDR3 bases: TGTGCCAGCAGTTATGGGCAAGGGGACTACGAGCAGTACTTC. The chain carries TRBV6-9 and TRBJ2-5, with a weak D call TRBD1 (5 bases). The end of the DNA aligns better with TRBJ2-7, so the J call may be wrong. CDR1 MNHGY and CDR2 SVAAGI come from the germline V gene. The CDR3 totals 14 residues.